The 14 T cell receptor beta chains below come from one sample, sequenced in a study of T cell responses to AZD1222 COVID-19 vaccine. Generated by immunoSEQ multiplex PCR, the TCRdb table keeps only in-frame clones and is missing some. The data show approximately 68,000 clones, around 87% seen once. Material: peripheral blood, obtained on day 0 of AZD1222 vaccination. These receptors all stem from an adult in good health.

The chain recombines TRBV12-3 or TRBV12-4 with TRBJ1-2; the D gene is possibly TRBD1 (5 bases). V lost 3 bases, J lost 10 bases, and 15 bases lay in between. CDR3 size: 13 residues. In DNA, the CDR3 is TGTGCCAGCAGTTTGCGGGACCTACCCTACTACACCTTC. Amino acid sequence: CASSLRDLPYYTF.

V usage is TRBV5-4 and J usage is TRBJ1-1, with D hard to call. The CDR3 is 13 amino acids. Trimming removed 0 bases from V and 1 base from J, with 4 bases in between. The germline V gene has CDR1 SGHNT and CDR2 YYREEE (reference sequence). The CDR3 DNA reads as TGTGCCAGCAGCTTGGGCAGGAACACTGAAGCTTTCTTT. Translated, it gives CASSLGRNTEAFF.

The rearrangement joins TRBV5-1 to TRBJ2-1; D is undetermined. Trimming took 1 base from V and 1 from J, leaving 9 bases between them. This CDR3 has 15 amino acids. Per the germline V gene, CDR1 is SGHRS and CDR2 is YFSETQ. CDR3 in amino acids: CASSLLSRSYNEQFF. The CDR3 bases are TGCGCCAGCAGCTTGCTTAGTCGGTCCTACAATGAGCAGTTCTTC.

The V gene is TRBV11-2, the J gene TRBJ1-1; no reliable D call. The germline CDR1 and CDR2 sequences are SGHAT and FQNNGV. V was trimmed by 3 bases and J by 1 base, leaving 9 bases between them. The CDR3 sequence is 14 residues long. CDR3 protein: CASSFRGRNTEAFF. The CDR3 DNA is TGTGCCAGCAGCTTTCGGGGTCGGAACACTGAAGCTTTCTTT.

The chain joins TRBV2 to TRBJ2-7; D gene unclear. Trimming shortened V by 5 bases and J by 7 bases, and 21 bases separated the two germline ends. Looked up from germline, CDR1 is SNHLY and CDR2 is FYNNEI. The CDR3 is made up of 15 amino acids. CDR3: CASSFDRMADLEQYF. In DNA form, the CDR3 reads TGTGCCAGCAGTTTTGACCGAATGGCAGATTTGGAGCAGTACTTC.

This sequence joins TRBV28 and TRBJ2-5; perhaps TRBD1 as D (6 bases). The V and J ends lost 6 bases and 5 bases respectively, with 13 bases between them. The length of the CDR3 is 13 residues. Per germline, CDR1 MDHEN and CDR2 SYDVKM. The CDR3 loop reads CASRTTRGETQYF. The DNA for the CDR3 is TGTGCCAGCAGAACTACTAGGGGGGAGACCCAGTACTTC.

The genes are TRBV19 and TRBJ1-6, with 8 positions matching TRBD1. This CDR3 is built from 15 residues. Germline V CDR1 and CDR2: LNHDA, SQIVND (reference sequence). Trimming cost V 3 bases and J 2 bases; bases outside gene matches: 0. The CDR3 nucleotides read TGTGCCAGTAGTATGACAGGGGCCTATAATTCACCCCTCCACTTT. Protein product: CASSMTGAYNSPLHF.

The chain recombines TRBV25-1 with TRBJ2-7; 9 bases match TRBD2. Trimming at V came to 3 bases and at J to 2 bases, leaving 8 bases not matched to a gene. Germline-derived CDR1 and CDR2 are MGHDK and SYGVNS. CDR3 length equals 16 residues. The DNA for the CDR3 is TGTGCCAGCAGTGAGCTCGCTAGCGGGGTGGCCTACGAGCAGTACTTC. This translates into CASSELASGVAYEQYF.

The chain combines TRBV6-2 or TRBV6-3 with TRBJ1-5, with a weak D call TRBD1 (5 bases). Per germline, CDR1 MNHEY and CDR2 SVGEGT. The V and J ends lost 2 bases and 1 base respectively, with 15 bases between them. CDR3 length equals 17 residues. The CDR3: CASSYPQGRASNQPQHF. Here the CDR3 DNA reads TGTGCCAGCAGTTACCCCCAGGGTAGGGCCAGCAATCAGCCCCAGCATTTT.

The chain carries TRBV5-1 and TRBJ2-7; TRBD1 is a possible D gene (5 bases). This CDR3 is built from 14 residues. CDR1 and CDR2 from the germline V gene are SGHRS and YFSETQ. V lost 0 bases to trimming and J lost 1 base, with 8 bases between them. The CDR3 sequence is CASSLVGLSYEQYF. For the CDR3, the DNA is TGCGCCAGCAGCTTGGTGGGGCTTTCCTACGAGCAGTACTTC.

This clone was seen only a few times. This chain links TRBV7-3 with TRBJ1-1; D remains unclear. V was cut by 5 bases and J by 2 bases, with 12 bases left in between. Germline loops: CDR1 SGHTA, CDR2 FQGTGA. The CDR3 is 14 amino acids. The CDR3 reads CASSPSRDNTEAFF. In nucleotides, the CDR3 is TGTGCCAGCAGCCCGTCCCGGGATAACACTGAAGCTTTCTTT.

Ten or more counts support this clone. The chain uses TRBV4-2 and TRBJ1-4, with D unclear. Germline V gene data show CDR1 as LGHNA and CDR2 as YNFKEQ. Trimming cost V 0 bases and J 5 bases, with 10 bases left between them. The CDR3 has 15 amino acids. CDR3: CASSQDLGGNEKLFF. The CDR3 region has the DNA TGTGCCAGCAGCCAAGATCTGGGCGGGAATGAAAAACTGTTTTTT.

The V and J genes are TRBV7-9 and TRBJ2-1; the D is unclear. The V end lost 0 bases, the J end lost 5 bases, and 5 bases lay between the germline ends. This CDR3 is built from 13 residues. Germline lookup yields CDR1 SEHNR and CDR2 FQNEAQ (reference sequence). CDR3 nucleotide sequence: TGTGCCAGCAGCTTAGCAGGCAACAATGAGCAGTTCTTC. Translating it yields CASSLAGNNEQFF.

V and J are TRBV12-3 or TRBV12-4 and TRBJ1-3; no definite D call. The CDR3 consists of 13 residues. Trimming shortened V by 6 bases and J by 1 base, and 7 bases separated the two germline ends. The CDR3: CASSVGSGNTIYF. DNA for the CDR3: TGTGCCAGCAGCGTCGGATCTGGAAACACCATATATTTT.